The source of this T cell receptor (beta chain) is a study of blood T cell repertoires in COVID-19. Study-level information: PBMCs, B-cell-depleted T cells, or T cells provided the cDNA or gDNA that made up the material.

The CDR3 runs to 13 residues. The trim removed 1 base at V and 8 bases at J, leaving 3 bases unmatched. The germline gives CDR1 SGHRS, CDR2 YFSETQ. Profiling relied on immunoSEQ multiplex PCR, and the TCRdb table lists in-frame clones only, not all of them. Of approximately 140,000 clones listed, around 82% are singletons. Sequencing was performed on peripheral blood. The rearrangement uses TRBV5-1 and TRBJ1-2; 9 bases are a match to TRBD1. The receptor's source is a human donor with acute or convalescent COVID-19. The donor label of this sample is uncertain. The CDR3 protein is CASSLTGGVGYTF. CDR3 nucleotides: TGCGCCAGCAGCTTGACAGGGGGCGTGGGCTACACCTTC.